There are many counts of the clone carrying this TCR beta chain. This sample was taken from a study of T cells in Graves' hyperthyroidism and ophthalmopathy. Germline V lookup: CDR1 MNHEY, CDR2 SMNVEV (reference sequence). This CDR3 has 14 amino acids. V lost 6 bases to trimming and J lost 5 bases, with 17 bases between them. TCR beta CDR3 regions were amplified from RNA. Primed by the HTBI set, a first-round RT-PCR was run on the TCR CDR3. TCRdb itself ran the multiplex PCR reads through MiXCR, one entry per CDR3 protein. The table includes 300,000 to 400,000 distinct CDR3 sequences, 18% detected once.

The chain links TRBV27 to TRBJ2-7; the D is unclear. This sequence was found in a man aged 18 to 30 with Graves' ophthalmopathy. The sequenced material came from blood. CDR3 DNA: TGTGCCAGCAGGGGGAATTGGGGTAGGCACGAGCAGTACTTC. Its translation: CASRGNWGRHEQYF.